These 26 T cell receptor beta chains were all obtained from the same sample, sequenced in a study of cytomegalovirus exposure and HLA in healthy donors. Both 60 Vbeta primers and 13 Jbeta primers went into the PCR. Assay used: immunoSEQ multiplex PCR; TCRdb lists only in-frame clones, some missing. The sample gives 150,000 to 200,000 clones, approximately 80% of which show up once; roughly 1.4% is in the top ten. What was sequenced was PBMCs. The origin of the receptors is a woman under 30 in good health and CMV-seronegative.

CDR3 in amino acids: CASSMINSGQYGYTF. The CDR3 bases are TGTGCCAGTAGTATGATTAATAGTGGACAGTACGGCTACACCTTC. The rearrangement uses TRBV19 and TRBJ1-2, with D perhaps TRBD1 (6 bases). V was cut by 3 bases and J by 8 bases, with 19 bases left in between. The CDR3 totals 15 residues. CDR1 and CDR2 from the germline V gene are LNHDA and SQIVND (reference sequence).

The gene calls are TRBV7-9 and TRBJ2-3, with 10 bases fitting TRBD2. Unmatched junction bases numbered 0, after V lost 0 bases and J lost 0 bases. The CDR3 is 16 residues long. The V gene's germline CDR1 is SEHNR and CDR2 FQNEAQ (reference sequence). CDR3 residues: CASSLALAGSTDTQYF. CDR3 nucleotides: TGTGCCAGCAGCTTAGCACTAGCGGGGAGCACAGATACGCAGTATTTT.

The chain recombines TRBV6-5 with TRBJ2-7; D perhaps matches TRBD1 (6 bases). This CDR3 is built from 15 residues. Germline lookup yields CDR1 MNHEY and CDR2 SVGAGI. V was pared by 0 bases and J by 2 bases, with 11 bases between. CDR3 coding DNA: TGTGCCAGCAGTTACTCGGGAAGGGGGACCTACGAGCAGTACTTC. Its translation is CASSYSGRGTYEQYF.

This clone was seen more than once but under ten times. This chain connects TRBV6-5 to TRBJ1-2; D possibly corresponds to TRBD1 (5 bases). Per the germline V gene, CDR1 is MNHEY and CDR2 is SVGAGI. V lost 0 bases and J 8 bases, leaving 16 bases between the germline ends. There are 15 residues in the CDR3. CDR3 sequence reads: CASSYSIRRGRGYTF. The CDR3 nucleotides read TGTGCCAGCAGTTACTCGATTCGAAGGGGAAGAGGCTACACCTTC.

The chain combines TRBV7-8 with TRBJ2-3, with 13 bases aligning to TRBD2. The CDR3 extends over 17 amino acids. Losses at the gene ends were 5 bases for V and 0 bases for J; bases not matched to a gene: 5. Germline V lookup: CDR1 SGHVS, CDR2 FQNEAQ. The DNA for the CDR3 is TGTGCCAGCAGCCTAGGACTAGCGGGGGCAAGCACAGATACGCAGTATTTT. Protein: CASSLGLAGASTDTQYF. The full variable domain, with the rest looked up from reference TRBV7-8 and TRBJ2-3, is GAGVSQSPRYKVAKRGQDVALRCDPISGHVSLFWYQQALGQGPEFLTYFQNEAQLDKSGLPSDRFFAERPEGSVSTLKIQRTQQEDSAVYLCASSLGLAGASTDTQYFGPGTRLTVL.

This rearrangement joins TRBV6-5 to TRBJ1-4, with TRBD1 matching over 7 bases. The germline V gene has CDR1 MNHEY and CDR2 SVGAGI. J gave up 7 bases and V 2 bases, and 4 bases lay outside the gene matches. The CDR3 sequence is 14 residues long. The CDR3 reads CASSYTGVGEKLFF. As DNA, the CDR3 is TGTGCCAGCAGTTACACAGGGGTCGGTGAAAAACTGTTTTTT.

This clone showed up just once. This chain uses TRBV6-5 with TRBJ1-2, with unresolved D. Trimming cost V 0 bases and J 0 bases, with 8 bases left between them. This CDR3 comprises 15 residues. Germline CDR1 and CDR2: MNHEY and SVGAGI. The CDR3, as DNA: TGTGCCAGCAGTTACTCGAAAAGAGCTAACTATGGCTACACCTTC. Translated: CASSYSKRANYGYTF.

This chain joins TRBV5-1 and TRBJ2-1; 11 nucleotides align to TRBD2. The germline gives CDR1 SGHRS, CDR2 YFSETQ. This CDR3 has 16 amino acids. Trimming at V came to 0 bases and at J to 1 base, leaving 0 bases not matched to a gene. Here the CDR3 DNA reads TGCGCCAGCAGCTTGGGACTAGCGGGGTCCTACAATGAGCAGTTCTTC. Translated, it gives CASSLGLAGSYNEQFF.

The chain carries TRBV19 and TRBJ2-1, with D possibly matching TRBD2 (5 bases). The CDR3 length is 15 residues. CDR1 and CDR2 from the germline V gene are LNHDA and SQIVND (reference sequence). V lost 0 bases and J 0 bases, leaving 6 bases between the germline ends. This CDR3 reads CASSIDGGSYNEQFF. In DNA form, the CDR3 reads TGTGCCAGTAGTATAGATGGAGGCTCCTACAATGAGCAGTTCTTC. The whole variable domain, filled in from reference TRBV19 and TRBJ2-1, reads DGGITQSPKYLFRKEGQNVTLSCEQNLNHDAMYWYRQDPGQGLRLIYYSQIVNDFQKGDIAEGYSVSREKKESFPLTVTSAQKNPTAFYLCASSIDGGSYNEQFFGPGTRLTVL.

The chain is built from TRBV30 and TRBJ1-3, with a weak D call TRBD1 (6 bases). The CDR3 spans 15 residues. The ends were cut back, 2 bases at V and 3 bases at J, with 14 bases in the middle. Germline V CDR1 and CDR2: GTSNPN, SVGIG (reference sequence). CDR3 sequence reads: CAWSRSGQIGNTIYF. Here the CDR3 DNA reads TGTGCCTGGAGTAGGAGTGGACAGATTGGAAACACCATATATTTT. Together with reference TRBV30 and TRBJ1-3, the CDR3 gives the full variable domain: SQTIHQWPATLVQPVGSPLSLECTVEGTSNPNLYWYRQAAGRGLQLLFYSVGIGQISSEVPQNLSASRPQDRQFILSSKKLLLSDSGFYLCAWSRSGQIGNTIYFGEGSWLTVV.

The chain has TRBV19 and TRBJ1-1; D is unresolved. The CDR3 runs to 12 residues. From germline, CDR1 is LNHDA and CDR2 SQIVND (reference sequence). V was clipped by 1 base and J by 7 bases, with 7 bases between them. The CDR3 sequence is CASSIGSGEAFF. CDR3 nucleotides: TGTGCCAGTAGTATAGGTTCCGGTGAAGCTTTCTTT.

V usage is TRBV19 and J usage is TRBJ1-1; D call uncertain. The CDR3 extends over 15 amino acids. The germline V and J ends were trimmed by 4 bases and 1 base, with 13 bases remaining between them. Germline V gene lookup returns CDR1 LNHDA and CDR2 SQIVND (reference sequence). This CDR3 is CASSNLFSGNTEAFF. The CDR3 DNA reads TGTGCCAGTAGTAACCTCTTCAGTGGGAACACTGAAGCTTTCTTT.

The J gene is TRBJ1-2, the V gene TRBV29-1, with 10 positions matching TRBD1. After removal of 5 bases from V and 6 bases from J, the junction contained 12 bases not matched to a gene. CDR3 length equals 15 residues. Per the germline V gene, CDR1 is SQVTM and CDR2 is ANQGSEA. The CDR3 DNA follows: TGCAGCGTTAAGGGTTGGGACAGGGGATCCAATGGCTACACCTTC. It codes for CSVKGWDRGSNGYTF.

This clone was detected once. The CDR3 region is CASSLGTGREKLFF. CDR3 nucleotide sequence: TGTGCCAGCAGCCTTGGGACAGGGAGAGAAAAACTGTTTTTT. This chain links TRBV7-6 with TRBJ1-4, with 9 bases matching TRBD1. V was pared by 5 bases and J by 8 bases, with 6 bases of the junction left unmatched. Germline V gene lookup returns CDR1 SGHVS and CDR2 FNYEAQ. The CDR3 runs 14 residues. The full variable domain, rest sourced from reference TRBV7-6 and TRBJ1-4, is GAGVSQSPRYKVTKRGQDVALRCDPISGHVSLYWYRQALGQGPEFLTYFNYEAQQDKSGLPNDRFSAERPEGSISTLTIQRTEQRDSAMYRCASSLGTGREKLFFGSGTQLSVL.

The CDR3 DNA sequence: TGCGCCAGCAGCTTGTCGGGGGGAAACTATGGCTACACCTTC. It yields the protein CASSLSGGNYGYTF. The gene calls are TRBV5-1 and TRBJ1-2; possible D gene TRBD1, 5 bases. Trimming pared 1 base from V and 2 bases from J, leaving 9 bases between. The germline V gene encodes CDR1 SGHRS and CDR2 YFSETQ. CDR3 length equals 14 residues.

V gene TRBV5-4 combines with J gene TRBJ2-3, with D maybe TRBD2 (5 bases). This CDR3 is built from 12 residues. Trimming cost V 3 bases and J 6 bases, with 8 bases left between them. Germline V gives CDR1 SGHNT, CDR2 YYREEE (reference sequence). CDR3 amino acids: CASSSAGDTQYF. CDR3 in DNA: TGTGCCAGCAGCTCGGCGGGCGATACGCAGTATTTT.

The V and J genes are TRBV29-1 and TRBJ2-1, with D possibly matching TRBD1 (6 bases). This CDR3 comprises 16 residues. The ends were cut back, 0 bases at V and 3 bases at J, with 15 bases in the middle. Germline lookup yields CDR1 SQVTM and CDR2 ANQGSEA. This chain's CDR3 is CSVEDRQVDSYNEQFF. Written as DNA, the CDR3 is TGCAGCGTTGAAGATCGGCAGGTGGACAGCTACAATGAGCAGTTCTTC.

The chain links TRBV28 to TRBJ2-3, with 9 positions matching TRBD2. J was trimmed by 4 bases and V by 5 bases; bases with no gene match: 7. The germline CDR1 and CDR2 sequences are MDHEN and SYDVKM. CDR3 length: 15 amino acids. This CDR3 reads CASSVSGGGADTQYF. CDR3 bases: TGTGCCAGCAGTGTTAGCGGGGGCGGCGCAGATACGCAGTATTTT.

In this sample, this clone turned up once. This chain connects TRBV6-1 to TRBJ1-2; TRBD1 aligns across 7 bases. The CDR3 is 13 residues long. Looked up from germline, CDR1 is MNHNS and CDR2 is SASEGT. J lost 5 bases, V lost 1 base, and 1 base had no gene match. The CDR3 nucleotides read TGTGCCAGCAGTGAAGACAGGGGTTATGGCTACACCTTC. It yields the protein CASSEDRGYGYTF.

The chain recombines TRBV11-2 with TRBJ2-1, with 10 nucleotides matching TRBD2. V lost 5 bases, J lost 4 bases, and 5 bases stayed unmatched. In germline, CDR1 is SGHAT, CDR2 FQNNGV. The CDR3 has 15 amino acids. The CDR3 loop reads CASSDKAGGYNEQFF. Written as DNA, the CDR3 is TGTGCCAGCAGCGATAAAGCGGGGGGGTACAATGAGCAGTTCTTC.

The chain uses TRBV2 and TRBJ1-5; tentatively, D is TRBD1 (5 bases). Deletions cut 4 bases from V and 1 base from J, with 8 bases between. This CDR3 comprises 14 residues. From germline, CDR1 is SNHLY and CDR2 FYNNEI. As DNA, the CDR3 is TGTGCCAGCAGTGTGGGGGGAAGCAATCAGCCCCAGCATTTT. Translating it yields CASSVGGSNQPQHF.

This clone was recorded only once. This chain links TRBV5-1 with TRBJ1-5; D gene unclear. V lost 3 bases and J lost 2, with 9 bases in between. This CDR3 comprises 14 residues. Germline CDR1 and CDR2: SGHRS and YFSETQ. CDR3 bases: TGCGCCAGCAGCTCGCAAGGAGGCAATCAGCCCCAGCATTTT. The encoded protein is CASSSQGGNQPQHF.

The chain carries TRBV5-4 and TRBJ2-7; D perhaps matches TRBD2 (6 bases). Germline values: CDR1 SGHNT, CDR2 YYREEE (reference sequence). Trimming took 4 bases from V and 4 from J, leaving 21 bases between them. The CDR3 runs to 16 residues. DNA for the CDR3: TGTGCCAGCAGCGGCGGGACCACCCCGAAGATTTACGAGCAGTACTTC. Protein product: CASSGGTTPKIYEQYF.

The CDR3 DNA reads TGTGCCACTAGACAGGGGACCTTAGAGCAGTACTTC. Translation gives CATRQGTLEQYF. The rearrangement links TRBV19 to TRBJ2-7; 8 bases line up with TRBD1. This CDR3 region has 12 residues. J was trimmed by 7 bases and V by 10 bases; bases with no gene match: 9. Germline-derived CDR1 and CDR2 are LNHDA and SQIVND (reference sequence).

The chain links TRBV27 to TRBJ2-3, with TRBD2 matching over 8 bases. Trimming cost V 5 bases and J 2 bases; bases outside gene matches: 9. Germline V CDR1 and CDR2: MNHEY, SMNVEV (reference sequence). The CDR3 runs 16 residues. CDR3: CASSHSSGVFTDTQYF. The DNA of the CDR3 is TGTGCCAGCAGTCATAGTAGCGGGGTGTTCACAGATACGCAGTATTTT.

The V gene is TRBV28, the J gene TRBJ1-2; 9 bases map to TRBD1. The CDR3 has 14 residues. Per germline, CDR1 MDHEN and CDR2 SYDVKM. V shed 5 bases, J shed 4 bases, and the junction held 5 bases outside the gene matches. The CDR3 region is CASSPGTGSYGYTF. For the CDR3, the DNA is TGTGCCAGCAGTCCCGGGACAGGGTCCTATGGCTACACCTTC.